This T cell receptor (beta chain) comes out of a study of post-analysis software for immune sequencing data. Study-wide context: Patients had relapsing-remitting, secondary progressive or progressive-relapsing multiple sclerosis; some lacked subtype.

Worth noting for this clonotype: Its antigen is not known.

Study-level results: Clustering by F measure revealed strong co-clustering among samples prepared together in one batch. Controls significantly exceeded multiple sclerosis patients in normalized Chao1 diversity.

Prepared libraries of TCR beta cDNA carried unique molecular identifiers. Out of 1 to 10 million T cells, 480,000 or so cDNA molecules were generated. TCRdb processed the PCR reads anew with MiXCR; each CDR3 protein has one entry. The table records about 810,000 distinct CDR3 sequences, roughly 50% of them present only once. Sequenced: blood. This clonotype was obtained from a girl aged 10 to 17 with multiple sclerosis.

The CDR3 loop is CASSFIIGTGNSPLHF. The CDR3 DNA is TGTGCCAGCAGTTTTATTATAGGGACTGGTAATTCACCCCTCCACTTT. The chain has TRBV12-3 or TRBV12-4 and TRBJ1-6; possibly TRBD1 for D (5 bases). The CDR3 loop spans 16 amino acids. V was cut by 3 bases and J by 6 bases, with 15 bases left in between.